The sequence of this TCR beta chain was determined in a study of shared clonotypes between healthy human individuals. Naive CD8 isolation took CD45RO-negative cells positively selected for CCR7 and excluded terminally differentiated effector memory CD45RA+ cells. Data came from immunoSEQ multiplex PCR; TCRdb stores just in-frame clones and leaves some out. The sample consists of some 2 million clones, about 95% of them appearing once. V shed 7 bases and J 0 bases; nucleotides not matched to a gene: 9. Germline-derived CDR1 and CDR2 are MDHEN and SYDVKM. CDR3 length equals 15 residues. The material sequenced was naive CD8+ T cells sorted from blood. The source of this sequence is a man between 18 and 29 years old in good health. This chain joins TRBV28 and TRBJ2-7; 7 positions match TRBD1. The CDR3, as DNA: TGTGCCAGCACTGATAGGACAGGTCCCTCCTACGAGCAGTACTTC. Its protein product is CASTDRTGPSYEQYF. The full variable domain, with the rest looked up from reference TRBV28 and TRBJ2-7, is DVKVTQSSRYLVKRTGEKVFLECVQDMDHENMFWYRQDPGLGLRLIYFSYDVKMKEKGDIPEGYSVSREKKERFSLILESASTNQTSMYLCASTDRTGPSYEQYFGPGTRLTVT.